The 18 T cell receptor beta chains below all came from one sample that was sequenced in a study of vaccination and CD4 T cells after COVID-19. Sequenced with the Oncomine TCR Beta short-read assay was DNA taken from cultured CD4+ T cells. One entry per CDR3 protein results from TCRdb running MiXCR on the PCR reads. The table shows just over 15,000 distinct CDR3 sequences, with roughly 61% occurring only once. What these receptors recognize is not known. The sample's treatment: roughly 11-day PBMC culture with coronavirus spike peptide pools or control peptides (ViraFEST assay). The sequencing sample was made of CD4+ T cells from blood, cultured in vitro. The source is a human donor who had recovered from COVID-19.

CDR3 residues: CASSLNGKAETQYF. CDR3 nucleotides: TGTGCCAGCAGCTTAAATGGAAAGGCGGAGACCCAGTACTTC. V usage is TRBV7-9 and J usage is TRBJ2-5; D unresolved. CDR1 and CDR2 from the germline V gene are SEHNR and FQNEAQ (reference sequence). Deletions cut 2 bases from V and 5 bases from J, with 12 bases between. CDR3 length equals 14 residues.

In its sample, this clonotype was seen a few times. The chain links TRBV6-5 to TRBJ1-5, with TRBD1 matching 7 bases. CDR1 and CDR2 (germline): MNHEY, SVGAGI. The V and J ends lost 4 bases and 5 bases, in that order; junction bases with no gene match: 5. The CDR3 is 14 amino acids. The CDR3 bases are TGTGCCAGCAGTTGGACAGGATCCGATCAGCCCCAGCATTTT. Translated, it gives CASSWTGSDQPQHF.

The rearrangement links TRBV20-1 to TRBJ1-2, with 7 bases fitting TRBD1. CDR3 length: 13 residues. Per the germline V gene, CDR1 is DFQATT and CDR2 is SNEGSKA (reference sequence). The junction had 7 bases not matched to a gene; V was cut back by 6 bases and J by 3 bases. CDR3 protein: CSADRQGYYGYTF. In DNA form, the CDR3 reads TGCAGTGCCGATAGACAGGGCTACTATGGCTACACCTTC.

This clonotype came up a few times. The chain links TRBV12-3 or TRBV12-4 to TRBJ2-5; D call uncertain. The CDR3 contains 11 residues. Trimming shortened V by 2 bases and J by 4 bases, and 2 bases separated the two germline ends. Here the CDR3 reads CASSLIETQYF. CDR3 DNA: TGTGCCAGCAGTTTAATAGAGACCCAGTACTTC.

The chain joins TRBV7-2 to TRBJ1-1; D unresolved. The germline V gene has CDR1 SGHTA and CDR2 FQGNSA. Trimming cost V 5 bases and J 2 bases, with 15 bases left between them. CDR3 length: 15 amino acids. The CDR3 DNA sequence: TGTGCCAGCAGCCCCCAGGCCGGGTTTAACACTGAAGCTTTCTTT. Protein product: CASSPQAGFNTEAFF.

This rearrangement joins TRBV7-6 to TRBJ2-5; TRBD1 or TRBD2 may be the D gene (5 bases each). Germline CDR1 reads SGHVS; CDR2 reads FNYEAQ. The CDR3 sequence is 13 residues long. V lost 1 base and J lost 6, with 9 bases in between. CDR3 protein: CASSLGGEKTQYF. DNA of the CDR3: TGTGCCAGCAGCTTAGGAGGGGAAAAGACCCAGTACTTC.

This sequence joins TRBV19 and TRBJ1-1; D is undetermined. Germline CDR1 and CDR2: LNHDA and SQIVND (reference sequence). There are 14 residues in the CDR3. Trimming shortened V by 3 bases and J by 1 base, and 9 bases separated the two germline ends. The CDR3 region is CASSIRQTNTEAFF. The CDR3 DNA sequence: TGTGCCAGTAGTATTCGGCAGACGAACACTGAAGCTTTCTTT. Variable domain in full (rest from reference TRBV19 and TRBJ1-1): DGGITQSPKYLFRKEGQNVTLSCEQNLNHDAMYWYRQDPGQGLRLIYYSQIVNDFQKGDIAEGYSVSREKKESFPLTVTSAQKNPTAFYLCASSIRQTNTEAFFGQGTRLTVV.

This chain connects TRBV2 to TRBJ1-3, with TRBD1 identical over 7 bases. The CDR3 length is 15 residues. The junction had 9 bases not matched to a gene; V was cut back by 6 bases and J by 4 bases. CDR1 SNHLY and CDR2 FYNNEI come from the germline V gene. The CDR3 nucleotides are TGTGCCAGCAGCCCGGCCGGGACAGAGGGAAACACCATATATTTT. Protein product: CASSPAGTEGNTIYF.

The V call is TRBV20-1, the J call TRBJ1-2; TRBD1 agrees at 8 bases. Losses at the gene ends were 6 bases for V and 5 bases for J; bases not matched to a gene: 2. The germline V gene has CDR1 DFQATT and CDR2 SNEGSKA (reference sequence). The CDR3 consists of 11 residues. For the CDR3, the DNA is TGCAGTGCCGGACAGGGATATGGCTACACCTTC. This sequence encodes CSAGQGYGYTF.

This clonotype was counted a few times. This sequence joins TRBV10-3 and TRBJ1-1, with TRBD1 as a possible D gene (5 bases). The CDR3 spans 13 residues. Germline V gene sequence: CDR1 ENHRY, CDR2 SYGVKD. Trimming left V 8 bases short and J 0 bases short, with 10 bases between. The CDR3, as DNA: TGTGCCATCGGAACAGGTGTGAACACTGAAGCTTTCTTT. This translates into CAIGTGVNTEAFF.

The sample holds a few counts of this clonotype. The chain joins TRBV6-1 to TRBJ1-2, with unresolved D. Trimming pared 11 bases from V and 0 bases from J, leaving 13 bases between. The CDR3 runs to 13 residues. The germline gives CDR1 MNHNS, CDR2 SASEGT. CDR3 protein: CAGAGRSNYGYTF. The CDR3 DNA reads as TGTGCCGGCGCAGGACGCTCTAACTATGGCTACACCTTC.

V and J are TRBV28 and TRBJ1-5, with 7 bases aligning to TRBD1. Trimming at V came to 7 bases and at J to 6 bases, leaving 12 bases not matched to a gene. This CDR3 comprises 15 residues. CDR1 and CDR2 (germline): MDHEN, SYDVKM. The CDR3 DNA reads TGTGCCAGCACCCAATCGACAGGGTTGGGTCAGCCCCAGCATTTT. The encoded protein is CASTQSTGLGQPQHF.

J is TRBJ1-2 and V is TRBV6-5; D is ambiguous. Germline CDR1 reads MNHEY; CDR2 reads SVGAGI. The CDR3 spans 15 residues. With 0 bases removed from V and 4 bases from J, the gap between germline ends came to 12 bases. The CDR3 DNA sequence: TGTGCCAGCAGTTACTCGAATATAGGGTTCTATGGCTACACCTTC. It specifies CASSYSNIGFYGYTF.

The chain has TRBV7-9 and TRBJ2-2; no firm D call. CDR3 length: 15 residues. Per germline, CDR1 SEHNR and CDR2 FQNEAQ (reference sequence). V lost 6 bases to trimming and J lost 7 bases, with 18 bases between them. DNA of the CDR3: TGTGCCAGCAGACGAGACCATGGTACGATCGGGGAGCTGTTTTTT. Protein sequence: CASRRDHGTIGELFF.

This sequence joins TRBV2 and TRBJ2-5; D is unresolved. The CDR3 is 13 residues long. Trimming took 7 bases from V and 7 from J, leaving 16 bases between them. In germline, CDR1 is SNHLY, CDR2 FYNNEI. Written as DNA, the CDR3 is TGTGCCAGCACGTCGAGCACCACGGGGACCCAGTACTTC. Protein product: CASTSSTTGTQYF.

This clonotype was seen a handful of times. The CDR3, as DNA: TGTGCCAGTAGTATAACCGCAGACACAGATACGCAGTATTTT. This gives the protein CASSITADTDTQYF. The chain links TRBV19 to TRBJ2-3, with D unclear. Deletions cut 2 bases from V and 2 bases from J, with 8 bases between. The germline CDR1 and CDR2 sequences are LNHDA and SQIVND (reference sequence). The CDR3 runs to 14 residues.

This clonotype was seen a handful of times. The chain is built from TRBV6-2 or TRBV6-3 and TRBJ1-5; D is perhaps TRBD1 (5 bases). Trimming removed 5 bases from V and 2 bases from J, with 13 bases in between. This CDR3 comprises 15 residues. Germline CDR1 and CDR2: MNHEY and SVGEGT. The CDR3 region has the DNA TGTGCCAGCAGTGAGGACAATCGGGGCAATCAGCCCCAGCATTTT. It is translated as CASSEDNRGNQPQHF.

As DNA, the CDR3 is TGTGCCAGCAGCTTAGTGGGGGGTGGGGGTGGTGGCTACACCTTC. Its translation is CASSLVGGGGGGYTF. The gene calls are TRBV7-2 and TRBJ1-2, with a tentative D call TRBD1 (5 bases). With 1 base removed from V and 7 bases from J, the gap between germline ends came to 16 bases. This CDR3 has 15 amino acids. Germline CDR1 is SGHTA and CDR2 is FQGNSA.